This record looks at one T cell receptor beta chain sequence and its context. Its antigen is unknown. The CDR3 is 12 residues long. The V and J ends lost 3 bases and 5 bases respectively, with 8 bases between them. The germline gives CDR1 SGHRS, CDR2 YFSETQ. These data are taken from a study of immune evolution from preneoplasia to lung adenocarcinoma. TCRdb keeps only in-frame clones here, not all; method: immunoSEQ multiplex PCR. The sample records a few thousand clones, 79% being singletons. Study results and limitations: Top clone frequencies peaked in normal lung, apparently declining through invasive adenocarcinoma.

The specimen was FFPE invasive lung adenocarcinoma tissue. This sequence joins TRBV5-1 and TRBJ2-5; D is tentatively TRBD1 or TRBD2 (5 bases each). The receptor was derived from a person aged 35 to 59 with lung adenocarcinoma. Some clones in this sample may be carry-over from other donors' samples. The CDR3 nucleotides are TGCGCCAGCAGCTGGGACGTGGAGACCCAGTACTTC. Amino acid sequence: CASSWDVETQYF.